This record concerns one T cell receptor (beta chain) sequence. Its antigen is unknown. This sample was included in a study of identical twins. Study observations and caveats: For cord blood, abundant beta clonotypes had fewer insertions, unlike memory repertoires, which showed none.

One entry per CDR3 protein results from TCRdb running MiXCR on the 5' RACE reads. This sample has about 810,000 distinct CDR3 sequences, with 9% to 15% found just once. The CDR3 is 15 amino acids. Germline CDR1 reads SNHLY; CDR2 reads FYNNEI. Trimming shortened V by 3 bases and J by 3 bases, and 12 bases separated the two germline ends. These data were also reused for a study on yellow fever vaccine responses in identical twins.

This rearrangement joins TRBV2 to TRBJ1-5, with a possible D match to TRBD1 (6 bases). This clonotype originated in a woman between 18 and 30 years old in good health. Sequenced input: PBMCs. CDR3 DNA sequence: TGTGCCAGCAGTGATCTAGGGGGGATCAATCAGCCCCAGCATTTT. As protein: CASSDLGGINQPQHF.